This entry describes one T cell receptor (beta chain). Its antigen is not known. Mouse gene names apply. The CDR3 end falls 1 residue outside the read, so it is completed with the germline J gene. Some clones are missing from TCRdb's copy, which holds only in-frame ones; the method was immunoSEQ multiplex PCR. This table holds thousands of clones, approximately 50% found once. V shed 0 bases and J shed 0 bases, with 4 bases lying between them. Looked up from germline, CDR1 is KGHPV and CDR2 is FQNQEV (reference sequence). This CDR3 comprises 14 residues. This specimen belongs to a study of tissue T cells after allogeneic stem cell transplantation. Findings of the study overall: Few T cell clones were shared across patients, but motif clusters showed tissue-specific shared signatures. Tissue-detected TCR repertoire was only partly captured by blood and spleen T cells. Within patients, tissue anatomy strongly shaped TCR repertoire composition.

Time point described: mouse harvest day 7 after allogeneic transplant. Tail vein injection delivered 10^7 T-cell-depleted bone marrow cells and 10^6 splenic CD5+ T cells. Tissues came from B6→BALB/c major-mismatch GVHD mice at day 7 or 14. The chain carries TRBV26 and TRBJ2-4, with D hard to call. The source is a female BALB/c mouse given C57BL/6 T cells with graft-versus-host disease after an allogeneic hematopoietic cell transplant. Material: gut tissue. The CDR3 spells CASSLSGSQNTLYF. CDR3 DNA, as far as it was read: TGTGCCAGCAGTCTGTCAGGTAGTCAAAACACCTTGTAC.